The 9 T cell receptor beta chains below were found in one sample sequenced in a study of control samples from healthy donors and cancer patients. Profiling relied on immunoSEQ multiplex PCR, and the TCRdb table lists in-frame clones only, not all of them. Here the sample spans about 150,000 clones, more than 90% being singletons. Sequenced material: blood. These receptors all stem from a woman in her forties in good health.

The chain combines TRBV14 with TRBJ1-6; D is unresolved. V was clipped by 0 bases and J by 3 bases, with 9 bases between them. Germline lookup yields CDR1 SGHDN and CDR2 FVKESK. The CDR3 contains 16 residues. CDR3 in DNA: TGTGCCAGCAGCCAAGATTGGCCAGTCTATAATTCACCCCTCCACTTT. Amino acid sequence: CASSQDWPVYNSPLHF.

The chain joins TRBV3-1 (or the pseudogene TRBV3-2) to TRBJ2-5; no firm D call. Trimming removed 2 bases at V and 11 bases at J, with 12 bases between. CDR3 length equals 12 residues. Germline V lookup: CDR1 LGHDT, CDR2 YNNKEL (reference sequence). In DNA, the CDR3 is TGTGCCAGCAGCCAAAGCCCTGTTTTTCAGTACTTC. Amino acid sequence: CASSQSPVFQYF.

The genes are TRBV5-6 and TRBJ1-2; tentative D call: TRBD1 (6 bases). CDR1 and CDR2 (germline): SGHDT, YYEEEE. Trimming removed 2 bases from V and 4 bases from J, with 24 bases in between. This CDR3 contains 18 residues. The CDR3 DNA is TGTGCCAGCAGCTTTTTCCTCTCAGGGGTCGTTTCGGTCTATGGCTACACCTTC. Encoded protein: CASSFFLSGVVSVYGYTF.

The chain carries TRBV2 and TRBJ1-5; no clear D gene. This CDR3 is built from 13 residues. V gave up 8 bases and J gave up 0 bases, with 8 bases separating them. Germline V lookup: CDR1 SNHLY, CDR2 FYNNEI. The CDR3 DNA follows: TGTGCCAGCGGAGGGTATAGCAATCAGCCCCAGCATTTT. Translating gives CASGGYSNQPQHF.

The J gene is TRBJ2-2, the V gene TRBV7-9; 7 bases align to TRBD2. With V trimmed by 2 bases and J by 7 bases, 10 bases remained unmatched. The CDR3 loop spans 16 amino acids. CDR1 and CDR2 (germline): SEHNR, FQNEAQ (reference sequence). For the CDR3, the DNA is TGTGCCAGCAGCTTATCGACTAGCTATTATGGCGGGGAGCTGTTTTTT. Translation: CASSLSTSYYGGELFF.

The chain joins TRBV6-6 to TRBJ1-1; D is unresolved. The V and J ends lost 11 bases and 2 bases respectively, with 15 bases between them. The length of the CDR3 is 13 residues. Germline CDR1 MNHNY, CDR2 SVGAGI (reference sequence). The CDR3 sequence is CASLFSENTEAFF. CDR3 nucleotide sequence: TGTGCCTCCCTATTTTCGGAAAACACTGAAGCTTTCTTT.

The V call is TRBV10-3, the J call TRBJ2-3, with D perhaps matching TRBD2 (6 bases). This CDR3 spans 14 amino acids. V gave up 4 bases and J gave up 3 bases, with 11 bases separating them. Germline V CDR1 and CDR2: ENHRY, SYGVKD. This CDR3 is CAISARRGTDTQYF. The CDR3 bases are TGTGCCATCAGTGCCAGACGGGGGACAGATACGCAGTATTTT.

This rearrangement joins TRBV5-1 to TRBJ2-2; D remains ambiguous. CDR3 length equals 14 residues. Trimming removed 1 base from V and 2 bases from J, with 6 bases in between. CDR1 and CDR2 (germline): SGHRS, YFSETQ. This CDR3 reads CASSLIQNTGELFF. In DNA, the CDR3 is TGCGCCAGCAGCTTGATCCAAAACACCGGGGAGCTGTTTTTT. Using reference TRBV5-1 and TRBJ2-2 for the parts outside the CDR3, the full variable domain is KAGVTQTPRYLIKTRGQQVTLSCSPISGHRSVSWYQQTPGQGLQFLFEYFSETQRNKGNFPGRFSGRQFSNSRSEMNVSTLELGDSALYLCASSLIQNTGELFFGEGSRLTVL.

The V gene is TRBV7-9, the J gene TRBJ1-1, with no clear D. The germline CDR1 and CDR2 sequences are SEHNR and FQNEAQ (reference sequence). The ends were cut back, 0 bases at V and 3 bases at J, with 8 bases in the middle. The CDR3 spans 14 residues. CDR3 region: CASSLAGAYTEAFF. The DNA of the CDR3 is TGTGCCAGCAGCTTAGCCGGCGCTTACACTGAAGCTTTCTTT.